The TCR beta chain described here comes from a study of OX40 agonist ivuxolimab in advanced cancers. For the study at large: Given to patients was ivuxolimab, an agonistic anti-OX40 (CD134) antibody.

The data were produced by immunoSEQ multiplex PCR, yet TCRdb's version contains in-frame clones alone and is incomplete. The profile shows roughly 67,000 clones, about nine tenths of them singletons. Whole-study results and caveats: Expanded peripheral T-cell antigen specificity went undetermined. The study found that CD8+ T cells averaged more expanded clones than CD4+.

A note on this clone: Its antigen is still unknown.

This clonotype was sampled from an adult with an advanced solid tumor such as melanoma, head and neck, liver or kidney cancer. Source: CD4+ or CD8+ T cells sorted from blood, taken in a trial of the OX40 agonist ivuxolimab.

The CDR3 spells CASSSRGTLDTQYF. The CDR3 DNA sequence: TGTGCCAGCAGCTCCCGAGGGACCCTAGATACGCAGTATTTT. The rearrangement joins TRBV7-2 to TRBJ2-3, with D possibly called TRBD1 or TRBD2 (5 bases each). Trimming took 4 bases from V and 5 from J, leaving 13 bases between them. Germline loops: CDR1 SGHTA, CDR2 FQGNSA. This CDR3 spans 14 amino acids.